This TCR beta chain was recorded in a study of post-analysis software for immune sequencing data. For the study at large: The disease courses spanned relapsing-remitting, secondary progressive and progressive-relapsing forms of multiple sclerosis. Whole-study findings and limits: Patients had higher frequencies than controls of about five TRBV segments, including TRBV5-6, TRBV5-1 and TRBV20-1.

Turning to this clonotype: Its antigen is not known.

The TCR beta cDNA libraries contained unique molecular identifiers. Around 460,000 cDNA molecules came from 1 to 10 million T cells. TCRdb reanalysed the PCR reads using MiXCR and keeps one entry per CDR3 protein. There are roughly 620,000 distinct CDR3 sequences in the sample; around 44% occur only once, and about 1.5% lies in the top ten. The CDR3 contains 15 residues. J gave up 2 bases and V 2 bases, and 1 base lay outside the gene matches. The receptor was derived from a girl between 5 and 17 years old with multiple sclerosis. The genes are TRBV12-3 or TRBV12-4 and TRBJ2-3, with 10 bases lining up with TRBD2. The sample taken for sequencing was blood. This CDR3 is CASSLTSGDTDTQYF. DNA of the CDR3: TGTGCCAGCAGTTTAACTAGCGGGGACACAGATACGCAGTATTTT.